Listed here are 8 T cell receptor beta chains from one sample, sequenced in a study of blood T cell repertoires in COVID-19. Sequenced by immunoSEQ multiplex PCR; TCRdb stores in-frame clones only, minus some. The table shows hundreds of thousands of clones, with 85% to 90% occurring only once. Material for sequencing was PBMCs or T cells enriched from blood (not recorded which). The receptors stem from a woman in her thirties with acute COVID-19.

CDR3 bases: TGTGCCAGCAGCCTGAACAGGGGTAGTGGAGATACGCAGTATTTT. It specifies CASSLNRGSGDTQYF. The V and J genes are TRBV7-9 and TRBJ2-3, with TRBD1 matching over 7 bases. V was clipped by 5 bases and J by 5 bases; unmatched bases: 10. Germline values: CDR1 SEHNR, CDR2 FQNEAQ (reference sequence). The CDR3 is 15 amino acids.

J is TRBJ2-7 and V is TRBV9; D call uncertain. The CDR3 extends over 14 amino acids. CDR1 and CDR2 (germline): SGDLS, YYNGEE. The V and J ends lost 0 bases and 0 bases respectively, with 7 bases between them. CDR3: CASSVGGSSYEQYF. For the CDR3, the DNA is TGTGCCAGCAGCGTAGGAGGCAGCTCCTACGAGCAGTACTTC.

The chain has TRBV6-1 and TRBJ1-5, with unresolved D. V was clipped by 3 bases and J by 4 bases, with 13 bases between them. The germline gives CDR1 MNHNS, CDR2 SASEGT. This CDR3 has 15 amino acids. The CDR3 region is CASSEATKTNQPQHF. The DNA for the CDR3 is TGTGCCAGCAGTGAGGCCACCAAGACTAATCAGCCCCAGCATTTT.

The DNA of the CDR3 is TGTGCCAGCAGTTCGCCATACAGGGAGCAAGAGACCCAGTACTTC. Its protein is CASSSPYREQETQYF. This chain connects TRBV28 to TRBJ2-5, with a possible D match to TRBD1 (6 bases). The ends were cut back, 4 bases at V and 2 bases at J, with 14 bases in the middle. Germline CDR1 and CDR2: MDHEN and SYDVKM. This CDR3 has 15 amino acids.

The chain has TRBV6-2 or TRBV6-3 and TRBJ1-3; D gene ambiguous. Germline V lookup: CDR1 MNHEY, CDR2 SVGEGT. The CDR3 consists of 16 residues. Trimming removed 0 bases from V and 0 bases from J, with 9 bases in between. The CDR3 reads CASSYSDYSSGNTIYF. Written as DNA, the CDR3 is TGTGCCAGCAGTTACTCGGATTACAGCTCTGGAAACACCATATATTTT.

In DNA form, the CDR3 reads TGTGCCAGCAGCTCCTTGAGGGAAGGTTCGGTTCAGCCCCAGCATTTT. This encodes CASSSLREGSVQPQHF. The chain combines TRBV5-6 with TRBJ1-5; D is unresolved. The CDR3 is 16 amino acids. With 3 bases removed from V and 6 bases from J, the gap between germline ends came to 19 bases. CDR1 is SGHDT, CDR2 YYEEEE, per germline. Looking up the rest from reference TRBV5-6 and TRBJ1-5 gives the full variable domain: DAGVTQSPTHLIKTRGQQVTLRCSPKSGHDTVSWYQQALGQGPQFIFQYYEEEERQRGNFPDRFSGHQFPNYSSELNVNALLLGDSALYLCASSSLREGSVQPQHFGDGTRLSIL.

The chain recombines TRBV7-6 with TRBJ2-7, with 8 bases matching TRBD2. This CDR3 spans 15 amino acids. CDR1 and CDR2 from the germline V gene are SGHVS and FNYEAQ. The V gene end was trimmed by 4 bases and the J gene end by 3 bases; junction bases not matched to a gene: 8. The CDR3 loop reads CASSSAGLEGYEQYF. The DNA for the CDR3 is TGTGCCAGCAGCTCAGCGGGACTAGAAGGCTACGAGCAGTACTTC.

The V gene is TRBV19, the J gene TRBJ1-1, with D possibly being TRBD1 (6 bases). CDR1 and CDR2 from the germline V gene are LNHDA and SQIVND (reference sequence). V lost 4 bases, J lost 0 bases, and 12 bases lay in between. The CDR3 consists of 15 residues. CDR3 sequence reads: CASSTYTGMNTEAFF. The CDR3 region has the DNA TGTGCCAGTAGTACGTACACAGGGATGAACACTGAAGCTTTCTTT. Using reference TRBV19 and TRBJ1-1 for the parts outside the CDR3, the full variable domain is DGGITQSPKYLFRKEGQNVTLSCEQNLNHDAMYWYRQDPGQGLRLIYYSQIVNDFQKGDIAEGYSVSREKKESFPLTVTSAQKNPTAFYLCASSTYTGMNTEAFFGQGTRLTVV.